This T cell receptor (beta chain) was sequenced for a study of response to subunit inactivated influenza vaccine. TCRdb re-called the RT-PCR reads with MiXCR, one entry per CDR3 protein. The data hold about 540,000 distinct CDR3 sequences, with 20% to 25% observed a single time. Looked up from germline, CDR1 is SGHTA and CDR2 is FQGNSA. CDR3 length: 14 amino acids. Germline trimming cut 2 bases from V and 6 bases from J; bases unmatched to any gene: 3. The sample was also reused in another study, on T cells expressing NK-cell markers. That work states: It was by 5'RACE template switching with UMIs that TCR beta cDNA was made. Sorting in several experiments was restricted by an anti-gamma-delta TCR antibody to alpha-beta TCR T cells.

V is TRBV7-2 and J is TRBJ2-5, with TRBD2 matching over 10 bases. The sample in question was CD4+ T cells sorted from PBMCs, obtained 11 to 12 days after vaccination. The clonotype originates from a man aged 50 to 59 who received an inactivated influenza vaccine. CDR3 coding DNA: TGTGCCAGCAGCTTAAGCGGGGGGGCCCAGACCCAGTACTTC. It specifies CASSLSGGAQTQYF.